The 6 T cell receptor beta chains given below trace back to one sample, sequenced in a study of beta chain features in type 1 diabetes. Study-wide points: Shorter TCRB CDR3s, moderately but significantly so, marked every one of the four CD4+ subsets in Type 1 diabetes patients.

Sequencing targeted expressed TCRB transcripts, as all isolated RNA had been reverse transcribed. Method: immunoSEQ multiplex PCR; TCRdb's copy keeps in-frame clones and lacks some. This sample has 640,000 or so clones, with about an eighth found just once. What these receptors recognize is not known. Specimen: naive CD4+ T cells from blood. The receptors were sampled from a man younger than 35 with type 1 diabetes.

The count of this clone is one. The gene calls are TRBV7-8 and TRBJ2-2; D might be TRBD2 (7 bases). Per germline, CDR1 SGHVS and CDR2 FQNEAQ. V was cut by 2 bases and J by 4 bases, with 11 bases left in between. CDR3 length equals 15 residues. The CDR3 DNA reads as TGTGCCAGCAGCTTATCGGGGGGCATCACCGGGGAGCTGTTTTTT. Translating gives CASSLSGGITGELFF.

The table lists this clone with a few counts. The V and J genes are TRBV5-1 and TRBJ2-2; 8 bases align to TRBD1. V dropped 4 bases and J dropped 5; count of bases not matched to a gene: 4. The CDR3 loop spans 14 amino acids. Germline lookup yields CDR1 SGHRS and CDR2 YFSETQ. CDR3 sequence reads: CASSRTGTTGELFF. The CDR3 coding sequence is TGCGCCAGCAGCCGGACAGGGACGACCGGGGAGCTGTTTTTT.

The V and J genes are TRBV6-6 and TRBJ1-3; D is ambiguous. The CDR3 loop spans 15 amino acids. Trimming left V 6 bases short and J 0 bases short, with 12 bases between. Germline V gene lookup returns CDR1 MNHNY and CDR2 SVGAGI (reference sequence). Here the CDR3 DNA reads TGTGCCAGCAGCCTCGGACCCTACTCTGGAAACACCATATATTTT. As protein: CASSLGPYSGNTIYF.

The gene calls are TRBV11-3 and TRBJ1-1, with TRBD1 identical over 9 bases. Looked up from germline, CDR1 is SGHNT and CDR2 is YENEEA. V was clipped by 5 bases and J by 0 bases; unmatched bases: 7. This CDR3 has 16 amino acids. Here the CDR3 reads CASSPGQGGMNTEAFF. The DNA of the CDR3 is TGTGCCAGCAGCCCGGGACAGGGCGGAATGAACACTGAAGCTTTCTTT.

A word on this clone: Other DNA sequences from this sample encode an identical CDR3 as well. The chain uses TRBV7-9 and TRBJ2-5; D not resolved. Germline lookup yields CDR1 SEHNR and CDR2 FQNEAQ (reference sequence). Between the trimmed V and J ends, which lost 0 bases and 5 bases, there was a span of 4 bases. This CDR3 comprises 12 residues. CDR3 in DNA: TGTGCCAGCAGCTTAGCGCCGGAGACCCAGTACTTC. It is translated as CASSLAPETQYF.

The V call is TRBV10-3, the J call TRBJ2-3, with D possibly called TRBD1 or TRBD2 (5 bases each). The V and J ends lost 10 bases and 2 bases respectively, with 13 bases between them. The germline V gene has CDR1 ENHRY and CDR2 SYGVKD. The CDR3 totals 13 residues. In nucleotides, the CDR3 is TGTGCCACCGACAGCGGTCTCACAGATACGCAGTATTTT. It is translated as CATDSGLTDTQYF.